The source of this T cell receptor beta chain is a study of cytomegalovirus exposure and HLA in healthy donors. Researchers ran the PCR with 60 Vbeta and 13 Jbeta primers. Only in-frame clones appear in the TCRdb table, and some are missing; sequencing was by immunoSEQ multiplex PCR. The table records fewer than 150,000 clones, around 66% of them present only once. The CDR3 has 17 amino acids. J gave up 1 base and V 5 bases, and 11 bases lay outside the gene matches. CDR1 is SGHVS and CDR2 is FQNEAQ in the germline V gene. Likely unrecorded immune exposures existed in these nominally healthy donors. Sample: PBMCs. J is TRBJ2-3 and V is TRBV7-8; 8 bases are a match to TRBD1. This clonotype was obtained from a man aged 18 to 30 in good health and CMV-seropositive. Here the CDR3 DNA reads TGTGCCAGCAGCCCCACAGGGGGAGGCCCCGGCACAGATACGCAGTATTTT. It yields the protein CASSPTGGGPGTDTQYF.